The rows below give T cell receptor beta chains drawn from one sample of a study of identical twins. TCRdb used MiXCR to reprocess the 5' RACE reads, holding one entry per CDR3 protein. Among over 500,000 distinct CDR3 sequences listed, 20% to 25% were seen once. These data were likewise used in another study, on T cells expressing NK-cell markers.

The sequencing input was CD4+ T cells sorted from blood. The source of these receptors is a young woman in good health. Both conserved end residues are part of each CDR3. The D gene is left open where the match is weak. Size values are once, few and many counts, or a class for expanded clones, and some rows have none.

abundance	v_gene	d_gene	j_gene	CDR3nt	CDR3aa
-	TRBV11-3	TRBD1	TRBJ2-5	TGTGCCAGCAGCCTGGGACAGGCCTTTCAAGAGACCCAGTACTTC	CASSLGQAFQETQYF
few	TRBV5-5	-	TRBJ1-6	TGTGCCAGCAGCCCTACCGGGAGTTATAATTCACCCCTCCACTTT	CASSPTGSYNSPLHF
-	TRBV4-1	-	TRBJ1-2	TGCGCCAGCAGCCAAGTTTTCGCACCAGGGGACTATGGCTACACCTTC	CASSQVFAPGDYGYTF
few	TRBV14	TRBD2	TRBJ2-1	TGTGCCAGCAGCCCCATAGCGGGAGCATACAATGAGCAGTTCTTC	CASSPIAGAYNEQFF
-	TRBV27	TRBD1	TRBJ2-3	TGTGCCAGCAGTCTCCGGACAGGGAGGGATACGCAGTATTTT	CASSLRTGRDTQYF
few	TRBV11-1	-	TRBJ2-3	TGTGCCAGCAGCTCGAAGCGACTGGACCGGGGAGGAAAGGCAGATACGCAGTATTTT	CASSSKRLDRGGKADTQYF
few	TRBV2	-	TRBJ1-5	TGTGCCAGCAGGGGTATGGGGGCAGGGCAGCCCCAGCATTTT	CASRGMGAGQPQHF
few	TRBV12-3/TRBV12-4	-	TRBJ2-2	TGTGCCAGCAGGCACGTGGGGGACGGGGAGCTGTTTTTT	CASRHVGDGELFF
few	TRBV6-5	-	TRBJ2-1	TGTGCCAGCAGTTACTCGGGACGGCGGGCATACAATGAGCAGTTCTTC	CASSYSGRRAYNEQFF
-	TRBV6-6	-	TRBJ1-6	TGTGCCAGCAGGTCAACTGGGACGGACTCCCTCCACTTT	CASRSTGTDSLHF
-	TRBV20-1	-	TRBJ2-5	TGCAGTGCTAGCTGGGTGGGGACCCAGTACTTC	CSASWVGTQYF
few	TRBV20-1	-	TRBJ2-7	TGCAGTGCTCCCCGGAGGTCCGAGCAGTACTTC	CSAPRRSEQYF
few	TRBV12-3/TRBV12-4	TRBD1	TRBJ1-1	TGTGCCAGCAGGACAGGACAGGCGGTTGAAGCTTTCTTT	CASRTGQAVEAFF
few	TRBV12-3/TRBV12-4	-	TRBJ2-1	TGTGCCAGCAGGGTGGAGAACGGGCTGTTCTACAATGAGCAGTTCTTC	CASRVENGLFYNEQFF
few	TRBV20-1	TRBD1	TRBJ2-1	TGCAGTGCGCCGGACAGGATCAATGAGCAGTTCTTC	CSAPDRINEQFF
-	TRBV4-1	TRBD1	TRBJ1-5	TGCGCCAGCAGCCAAGGTGGGACAGTCAATCAGCCCCAGCATTTT	CASSQGGTVNQPQHF
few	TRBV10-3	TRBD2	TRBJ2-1	TGTGCCATCAAAAGAACTAGCGGGAGGGACAATGAGCAGTTCTTC	CAIKRTSGRDNEQFF
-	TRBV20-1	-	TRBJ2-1	TGCAGTGCTAGTCTTTTGGCGGCCGGCTGGCGCAATGAGCAGTTCTTC	CSASLLAAGWRNEQFF
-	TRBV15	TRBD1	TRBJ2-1	TGTGCCACCAGCAGAGTCAAGGCTGGACAGGGGATTCGGAATGAGCAGTTCTTC	CATSRVKAGQGIRNEQFF
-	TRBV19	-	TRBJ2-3	TGTGCCAGTCGGCGGGGGCGGGATACGCAGTATTTT	CASRRGRDTQYF
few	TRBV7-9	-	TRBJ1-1	TGTGCCAGCAGTCCCCACGGGAGCACTGAAGCTTTCTTT	CASSPHGSTEAFF
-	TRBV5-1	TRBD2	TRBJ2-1	TGCGCCAGCAGCTTCGGGGGGGCTTCTACAAATGAGCAGTTCTTC	CASSFGGASTNEQFF
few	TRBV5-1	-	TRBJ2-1	TGCGCCAGCGGCCCGCGAGGCAATGAGCAGTTCTTC	CASGPRGNEQFF
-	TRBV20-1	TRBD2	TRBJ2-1	TGCAGTGCTGGGACTAGCGGGAGGGCCCCGGGGTTCTTC	CSAGTSGRAPGFF
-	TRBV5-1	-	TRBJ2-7	TGCGCCAGCAGCTTCGATCCTGCTGTCAACGAGCAGTACTTC	CASSFDPAVNEQYF
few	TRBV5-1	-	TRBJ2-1	TGCGCCAGCAGCTTGGCCTTGGATATCTCCTACAATGAGCAGTTCTTC	CASSLALDISYNEQFF
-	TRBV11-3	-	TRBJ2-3	TGTGCCAGCAGCTTATCCGGCGGATATCCTAGCACAGATACGCAGTATTTT	CASSLSGGYPSTDTQYF
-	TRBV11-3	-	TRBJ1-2	TGTGCCAGCAGCTTTGGGGAGAATAACTATGGCTACACCTTC	CASSFGENNYGYTF
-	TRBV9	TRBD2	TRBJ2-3	TGTGCCAGCAGCCCCCCCTCTAGCGGGGGAGCGGATACGCAGTATTTT	CASSPPSSGGADTQYF
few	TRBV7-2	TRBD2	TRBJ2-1	TGTGCCAGCAGCTTACGAGCGGGAGGGGATAATGAGCAGTTCTTC	CASSLRAGGDNEQFF
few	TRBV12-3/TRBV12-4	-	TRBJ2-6	TGTGCCAGCAGTTTACTTCGGTCTGGGGCCAACGTCCTGACTTTC	CASSLLRSGANVLTF
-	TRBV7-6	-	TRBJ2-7	TGTGCCAGCAGCCCACTTAGGGAGGACGCTTACGAGCAGTACTTC	CASSPLREDAYEQYF
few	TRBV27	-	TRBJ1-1	TGTGCCAGCGGTAGACACAGGGAAGGAGCTTTCTTT	CASGRHREGAFF
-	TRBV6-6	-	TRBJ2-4	-	CASSVGQGATYF
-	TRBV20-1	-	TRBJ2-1	TGCAGTGCTAGGTTCCTAGCGGGACAGGAGTACAATGAGCAGTTCTTC	CSARFLAGQEYNEQFF
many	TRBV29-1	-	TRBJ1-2	TGCAGCGGCGCCGCAGGGAACTATGGCTACACCTTC	CSGAAGNYGYTF
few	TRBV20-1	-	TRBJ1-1	TGCAGTGCTGCCGGGCCTACAGTGGAGACGACTGAAGCTTTCTTT	CSAAGPTVETTEAFF
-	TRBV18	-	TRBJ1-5	TGTGCCAGCTCACCACCGGGGCCTAGCAATCAGCCCCAGCATTTT	CASSPPGPSNQPQHF
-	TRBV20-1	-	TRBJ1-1	TGCGGTGCTATGACACCGATGAACACTGAAGCTTTCTTT	CGAMTPMNTEAFF
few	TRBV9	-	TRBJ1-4	TGTGCCAGCAGCCCTCCGGGCAGGGACCGAAAACTGTTTTTT	CASSPPGRDRKLFF
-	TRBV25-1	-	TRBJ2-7	TGTGCCAGCAGTGAATTCGGCTCGAGATACGAGCAGTACTTC	CASSEFGSRYEQYF
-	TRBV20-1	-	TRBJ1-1	TGCAGTGCTAGAGCCCTGGTCAATCTCGCTTTCTTT	CSARALVNLAFF